This T cell receptor (beta chain) was sequenced during a study of shared clonotypes between healthy human individuals. Whole-study results and caveats: Enrolling few donors narrowed the genetic and exposure-history diversity that was represented. Deeper or shallower sequencing was expected to change how clonotypes are shared among donors.

Germline V lookup: CDR1 MNHNS, CDR2 SASEGT. The CDR3 sequence is 16 residues long. The assay was carried out at the deep level. Sequenced by immunoSEQ multiplex PCR; TCRdb stores in-frame clones only, minus some. The sample records millions of clones, around 90% being singletons. A CD45RA+ naive subset and a CD45RA-negative memory subset were split from CD4+ cells. On this clone itself: Its antigen remains unidentified. A junction end diverges from the germline sequence, so it may reflect a read error.

The sample taken for sequencing was naive CD4+ T cells sorted from blood. The subset was: CD45RA+ positively selected. The sequence was collected from a man aged 18 to 35 in good health. J is TRBJ2-7 and V is TRBV6-1; possibly TRBD2 for D (5 bases). This chain's CDR3 is CASREALLAETYEQYF. The CDR3 DNA reads as TGTGCCAGCAGGGAAGCCCTGCTAGCCGAAACCTACGAGCAGTACTTC.